A selection of T cell receptor beta chains follows, all from one sample in a study of identical twins. One entry per CDR3 protein results from TCRdb running MiXCR on the 5' RACE reads. The sample contains about 890,000 distinct CDR3 sequences, about 12% of which appear only once. Another study also made use of these data, one on yellow fever vaccine responses in identical twins.

Sequencing was carried out using PBMCs. Receptor source: a woman between 18 and 29 years old in good health. Each CDR3 is given with its conserved first and last residue. The order of the fields is J gene, clone size, V gene, D gene, CDR3 protein, CDR3 DNA. D genes are given only for firm matches. For some rows the clone size is stated as once, few or many, or as a class when expanded; others skip it.

j_gene: TRBJ2-3; abundance: .; v_gene: TRBV15; d_gene: .; CDR3aa: CATRSTGDTDTQYF; CDR3nt: TGTGCCACCAGGTCAACGGGAGACACAGATACGCAGTATTTT
j_gene: TRBJ2-3; abundance: few; v_gene: TRBV4-2; d_gene: TRBD1; CDR3aa: CASSESGQALSSTDTQYF; CDR3nt: TGTGCCAGCAGCGAATCGGGACAGGCCCTATCAAGCACAGATACGCAGTATTTT
j_gene: TRBJ2-1; abundance: .; v_gene: TRBV2; d_gene: TRBD1; CDR3aa: CASVVGTGDYNEQFF; CDR3nt: TGTGCCAGTGTGGTCGGGACAGGCGATTACAATGAGCAGTTCTTC
j_gene: TRBJ2-3; abundance: .; v_gene: TRBV6-5; d_gene: .; CDR3aa: CASSYSVGVADTQYF; CDR3nt: TGTGCCAGCAGTTACAGCGTGGGGGTGGCAGATACGCAGTATTTT
j_gene: TRBJ2-1; abundance: many; v_gene: TRBV4-1; d_gene: .; CDR3aa: CASSQPTGSSYNEQFF; CDR3nt: TGCGCCAGCAGCCAGCCAACAGGGAGCTCCTACAATGAGCAGTTCTTC
j_gene: TRBJ2-1; abundance: .; v_gene: TRBV25-1; d_gene: TRBD2; CDR3aa: CASRSRASGSGEQFF; CDR3nt: TGTGCCAGCAGAAGCCGGGCTAGCGGGAGTGGTGAGCAGTTCTTC
j_gene: TRBJ2-5; abundance: few; v_gene: TRBV7-9; d_gene: .; CDR3aa: CASSLMAGETQYF; CDR3nt: TGTGCCAGCAGCTTAATGGCAGGGGAGACCCAGTACTTC
j_gene: TRBJ2-1; abundance: .; v_gene: TRBV19; d_gene: .; CDR3aa: CASSIWGNSYNEQFF; CDR3nt: TGTGCCAGTAGTATTTGGGGAAACTCTTACAATGAGCAGTTCTTC
j_gene: TRBJ2-7; abundance: .; v_gene: TRBV11-2; d_gene: TRBD1; CDR3aa: CASSSPHRGAYEQYF; CDR3nt: TGTGCCAGCAGCTCCCCACACAGGGGTGCCTACGAGCAGTACTTC
j_gene: TRBJ2-3; abundance: few; v_gene: TRBV10-2; d_gene: TRBD2; CDR3aa: CASSESRWGTSGTDTQYF; CDR3nt: TGCGCCAGCAGTGAGTCGAGATGGGGGACTAGCGGAACAGATACGCAGTATTTT
j_gene: TRBJ1-1; abundance: many; v_gene: TRBV4-1; d_gene: .; CDR3aa: CASSPRSGETEAFF; CDR3nt: TGCGCCAGCAGCCCCAGATCGGGTGAAACTGAAGCTTTCTTT
j_gene: TRBJ2-2; abundance: few; v_gene: TRBV29-1; d_gene: .; CDR3aa: CSAQDTGELFF; CDR3nt: TGCAGCGCTCAGGACACCGGGGAGCTGTTTTTT
j_gene: TRBJ2-3; abundance: few; v_gene: TRBV12-3/TRBV12-4; d_gene: TRBD1; CDR3aa: CASCFDRGLWDTQYF; CDR3nt: TGTGCCAGCTGTTTTGACAGGGGGCTTTGGGATACGCAGTATTTT
j_gene: TRBJ2-5; abundance: .; v_gene: TRBV2; d_gene: TRBD1; CDR3aa: CASSGGTGGETQYF; CDR3nt: TGTGCCAGCAGTGGGGGGACAGGGGGGGAGACCCAGTACTTC
j_gene: TRBJ1-2; abundance: .; v_gene: TRBV28; d_gene: TRBD1; CDR3aa: CASKGTETYYGYTF; CDR3nt: TGTGCCAGCAAAGGGACAGAGACTTACTATGGCTACACCTTC
j_gene: TRBJ1-1; abundance: few; v_gene: TRBV20-1; d_gene: TRBD1; CDR3aa: CSARDGGQITEAFF; CDR3nt: TGCAGTGCTAGAGATGGGGGACAGATCACTGAAGCTTTCTTT
j_gene: TRBJ2-1; abundance: .; v_gene: TRBV19; d_gene: TRBD2; CDR3aa: CASSPTPILAGLEDEQFF; CDR3nt: TGTGCCAGTAGTCCTACCCCGATACTAGCGGGTCTTGAGGATGAGCAGTTCTTC
j_gene: TRBJ1-4; abundance: .; v_gene: TRBV9; d_gene: TRBD1; CDR3aa: CASSAGGQETEKLFF; CDR3nt: TGTGCCAGCAGCGCAGGGGGCCAAGAGACTGAAAAACTGTTTTTT
j_gene: TRBJ2-1; abundance: few; v_gene: TRBV20-1; d_gene: .; CDR3aa: CSARLLVGVMSYNEQFF; CDR3nt: TGCAGTGCTAGACTGTTGGTGGGGGTGATGTCCTACAATGAGCAGTTCTTC
j_gene: TRBJ2-7; abundance: many; v_gene: TRBV6-5; d_gene: .; CDR3aa: CVSSYGRDRLATYEQYF; CDR3nt: TGTGTCAGCAGTTATGGCCGCGACAGACTGGCGACCTACGAGCAGTACTTC
j_gene: TRBJ2-1; abundance: few; v_gene: TRBV7-2; d_gene: TRBD1; CDR3aa: CASSLQAGQGHHEQFF; CDR3nt: TGTGCCAGCAGCTTACAAGCAGGACAGGGCCATCATGAGCAGTTCTTC
j_gene: TRBJ2-7; abundance: few; v_gene: TRBV2; d_gene: TRBD1; CDR3aa: CASVDRGTSYEQYF; CDR3nt: TGTGCCAGCGTGGACAGGGGGACATCCTACGAGCAGTACTTC
j_gene: TRBJ2-3; abundance: .; v_gene: TRBV20-1; d_gene: TRBD2; CDR3aa: CSARDSGLAGDTQYF; CDR3nt: TGCAGTGCTAGAGATTCTGGACTAGCGGGAGATACGCAGTATTTT
j_gene: TRBJ2-7; abundance: many; v_gene: TRBV12-3/TRBV12-4; d_gene: TRBD1; CDR3aa: CASSFGTGVGEQYF; CDR3nt: TGTGCCAGCAGTTTCGGGACAGGGGTTGGCGAGCAGTACTTC
j_gene: TRBJ2-3; abundance: .; v_gene: TRBV5-1; d_gene: TRBD2; CDR3aa: CASTQGLVGPSTDTQYF; CDR3nt: TGCGCCAGCACACAAGGACTAGTGGGGCCTAGCACAGATACGCAGTATTTT
j_gene: TRBJ2-6; abundance: few; v_gene: TRBV12-3/TRBV12-4; d_gene: .; CDR3aa: CASSFRPSGANVLTF; CDR3nt: TGTGCCAGCAGTTTTCGACCTTCTGGGGCCAACGTCCTGACTTTC
j_gene: TRBJ1-2; abundance: .; v_gene: TRBV3-1; d_gene: .; CDR3aa: CASSQEGRTNYGYTF; CDR3nt: TGTGCCAGCAGCCAAGAAGGTCGGACTAACTATGGCTACACCTTC
j_gene: TRBJ2-1; abundance: many; v_gene: TRBV28; d_gene: TRBD2; CDR3aa: CASSIGGLAGVQFF; CDR3nt: TGTGCCAGCAGCATAGGAGGACTAGCGGGAGTTCAGTTCTTC
j_gene: TRBJ2-1; abundance: .; v_gene: TRBV13; d_gene: TRBD1; CDR3aa: CASSLGRTGGLNEQFF; CDR3nt: TGTGCCAGCAGCTTAGGCCGGACAGGGGGTCTCAATGAGCAGTTCTTC
j_gene: TRBJ2-1; abundance: few; v_gene: TRBV4-1; d_gene: .; CDR3aa: CASSQEGIRNNEQFF; CDR3nt: TGCGCCAGCAGCCAAGAGGGGATACGGAACAATGAGCAGTTCTTC
j_gene: TRBJ1-6; abundance: .; v_gene: TRBV20-1; d_gene: .; CDR3aa: CSARVGGTGNSPLHF; CDR3nt: TGCAGTGCTAGAGTTGGCGGGACCGGGAATTCACCCCTCCACTTT
j_gene: TRBJ2-5; abundance: .; v_gene: TRBV9; d_gene: .; CDR3aa: CASSVGGTQQETQYF; CDR3nt: TGTGCCAGCAGCGTAGGGGGGACGCAACAAGAGACCCAGTACTTC
j_gene: TRBJ2-5; abundance: .; v_gene: TRBV7-9; d_gene: TRBD2; CDR3aa: CASSLSAGGPAETQYF; CDR3nt: TGTGCCAGCAGCTTATCGGCGGGGGGGCCGGCAGAGACCCAGTACTTC
j_gene: TRBJ2-1; abundance: few; v_gene: TRBV10-2; d_gene: .; CDR3aa: CASTQTGLRYNEQFF; CDR3nt: TGCGCCAGCACTCAGACGGGGTTGAGGTACAATGAGCAGTTCTTC
j_gene: TRBJ1-5; abundance: few; v_gene: TRBV25-1; d_gene: .; CDR3aa: CASSEAKHYSNQPQHF; CDR3nt: TGTGCCAGCAGTGAGGCAAAGCACTATAGCAATCAGCCCCAGCATTTT
j_gene: TRBJ2-3; abundance: many; v_gene: TRBV6-1; d_gene: TRBD2; CDR3aa: CASSLRLAGLTDTQYF; CDR3nt: TGTGCCAGCAGTCTGAGACTAGCGGGGTTAACAGATACGCAGTATTTT
j_gene: TRBJ1-2; abundance: many; v_gene: TRBV12-3/TRBV12-4; d_gene: .; CDR3aa: CASSLGHTNYGYTF; CDR3nt: TGTGCCAGCAGTTTGGGACACACAAACTATGGCTACACCTTC
j_gene: TRBJ1-4; abundance: many; v_gene: TRBV7-2; d_gene: TRBD1; CDR3aa: CASSPDRINEKLFF; CDR3nt: TGTGCCAGCAGTCCGGACAGGATTAATGAAAAACTGTTTTTT